A selection of T cell receptor beta chains follows, all from one sample in a study of T cell responses to AZD1222 COVID-19 vaccine. Sequencing was performed with immunoSEQ multiplex PCR; in TCRdb, only in-frame clones are kept and a portion is missing. Of 150,000 or so clones listed, about nine tenths are singletons. The sample in question was peripheral blood, obtained on day 0 of AZD1222 vaccination. These receptors were taken from an adult in good health. CDR3s leave out the opening cysteine and the closing phenylalanine or tryptophan. Fields, in order: V gene, clone size, J gene, CDR3 protein. Size is omitted from some rows. Given values are once, few, many or a class for expanded clones.

TRBV21-1,.,TRBJ1-1,ASIRTEAF
TRBV7-9,.,TRBJ2-5,ASSLGDRGRWKTQY
TRBV7-2,.,TRBJ2-1,ASKTTGSPNEQF
TRBV14,.,TRBJ1-6,ASSQGQSPLH
TRBV9,.,TRBJ1-6,ASSVEGWDSPLH
TRBV6-4,.,TRBJ2-1,ASSDMRGADEQF
TRBV4-1,once,TRBJ1-3,ASSQDPRSSGNTIY
TRBV19,once,TRBJ2-5,ASSEGETQY
TRBV19,.,TRBJ2-1,ASSIDGQEAFNEQF
TRBV10-3,.,TRBJ1-1,AAAQGTQAF
TRBV12-3/TRBV12-4,.,TRBJ1-2,ASSLLRMGGYT
TRBV5-6,.,TRBJ1-5,ASSKGELSNQPQH
TRBV12-3/TRBV12-4,.,TRBJ1-1,ASIGGIGAEAF
TRBV2,.,TRBJ2-3,ASSEQAVPDTQY
TRBV6-1,.,TRBJ1-1,ASSDGLWWTEAF
TRBV18,.,TRBJ2-4,ASSGGAGQNIQY
TRBV4-1,.,TRBJ2-7,ASSFRFGDRYEQY
TRBV12-5,.,TRBJ2-6,ASGLQGPYSNSGANVLT
TRBV6-5,.,TRBJ1-4,ASRTTTNEKLF
TRBV5-1,.,TRBJ1-2,ASGTAIYGYT
TRBV2,few,TRBJ1-3,ASCAQGTGNTIY
TRBV5-5,.,TRBJ1-4,ASSPGVREEKLF
TRBV7-6,.,TRBJ2-7,ASSPGGGSYEQY
TRBV5-4,.,TRBJ1-1,ASRPGGLGTEAF
TRBV2,.,TRBJ1-2,ASSSIQGDQDGYT
TRBV18,once,TRBJ2-5,ASSPGGAGETQY
TRBV30,.,TRBJ1-1,AWSSMRTGTNTEAF
TRBV15,.,TRBJ2-7,ATSGYNRGDPYEQY
TRBV6-2/TRBV6-3,.,TRBJ1-1,ASSSWQARLDISAEAF
TRBV14,.,TRBJ1-1,ASSKQGVNTEAF
TRBV27,.,TRBJ2-7,ASSLSGGPYEQY
TRBV6-5,.,TRBJ2-2,ASSYSTSVVTGELF
TRBV5-5,.,TRBJ2-1,ASSPVAGSSKF
TRBV19,.,TRBJ2-5,ASSRGLKRQETQY
TRBV5-6,.,TRBJ2-7,ASSDSRGDEQY
TRBV5-1,.,TRBJ1-1,ASSWGRVGVATEAF
TRBV5-4,.,TRBJ1-2,ASSLVGFESGYT
TRBV18,.,TRBJ1-1,ASSPRGAGDTEAF
TRBV6-5,.,TRBJ2-1,ATRDLVSYEQF
TRBV7-9,.,TRBJ1-2,ASSHNVPSNYGYT
TRBV11-2,.,TRBJ2-5,ASSLNSGETQY
TRBV13,.,TRBJ1-3,ASSSRAFPSGNTIY
TRBV30,.,TRBJ1-1,AWSSFPGTVNTEAF
TRBV27,.,TRBJ2-5,ASSSSDYRRPREAQY
TRBV3-1/TRBV3-2,.,TRBJ1-1,ASSHTGPTEAF
TRBV4-3,.,TRBJ1-2,ASSNRTHGYT
TRBV9,once,TRBJ2-1,ASSERQGPTGGQF